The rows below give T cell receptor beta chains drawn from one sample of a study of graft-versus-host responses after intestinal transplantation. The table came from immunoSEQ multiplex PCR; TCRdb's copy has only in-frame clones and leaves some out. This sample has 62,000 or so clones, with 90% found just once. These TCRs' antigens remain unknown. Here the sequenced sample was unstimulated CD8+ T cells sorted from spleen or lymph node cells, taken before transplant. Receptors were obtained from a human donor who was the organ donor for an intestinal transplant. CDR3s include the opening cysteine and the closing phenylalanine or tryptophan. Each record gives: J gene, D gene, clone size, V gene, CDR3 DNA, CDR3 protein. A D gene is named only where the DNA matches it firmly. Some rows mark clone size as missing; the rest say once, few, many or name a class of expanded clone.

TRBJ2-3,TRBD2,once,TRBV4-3,TGCGCCAGCAGCCAAGCGGGAGGTTTGACAGATACGCAGTATTTT,CASSQAGGLTDTQYF
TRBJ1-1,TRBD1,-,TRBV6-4,TGTGCCAGCAGTGGGACAGGGGACAACACTGAAGCTTTCTTT,CASSGTGDNTEAFF
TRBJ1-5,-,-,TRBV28,TGTGCCAGCAGTTCTCCCCAGGATGAGAAGGATCAGCCCCAGCATTTT,CASSSPQDEKDQPQHF
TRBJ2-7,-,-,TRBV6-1,TGTGCCACCAAGAGTCAGCGGGTTTTTTCCTACGAGCAGTACTTC,CATKSQRVFSYEQYF
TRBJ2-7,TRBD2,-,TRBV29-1,TGCAGCGTTGAGGGGATAAGCGGGACCACCTACGAGCAGTACTTC,CSVEGISGTTYEQYF
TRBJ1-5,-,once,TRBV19,TGTGCCAGTAGTATTATGGGTCAGGGCAATCAGCCCCAGCATTTT,CASSIMGQGNQPQHF
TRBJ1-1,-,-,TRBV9,TGTGCCAGCAGCCGAGGCACTGAAGCTTTCTTT,CASSRGTEAFF
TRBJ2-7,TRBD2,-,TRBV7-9,TGTGCCAGCAGCCCCACACCGGGACTAGCGCACGAGCAGTACTTC,CASSPTPGLAHEQYF
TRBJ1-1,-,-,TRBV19,TGTGCCAGTAGTATCGACACCACAGCAACTGAAGCTTTCTTT,CASSIDTTATEAFF
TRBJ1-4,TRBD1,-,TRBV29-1,TGCAGCGTAGCCGATCTAGGGACAGGGGTTGAAAAACTGTTTTTT,CSVADLGTGVEKLFF
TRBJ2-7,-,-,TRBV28,TGTGCCAGCAGTCCCAATTCCTACGAGCAGTACTTC,CASSPNSYEQYF
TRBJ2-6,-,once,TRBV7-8,TGTGCCACCGGGGAAGTACCTGGGGCCAACGTCCTGACTTTC,CATGEVPGANVLTF
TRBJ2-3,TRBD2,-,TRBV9,TGTGCCAGCAGCGGAGGGTGGACTAGCGGGGACCGAACAGATACGCAGTATTTT,CASSGGWTSGDRTDTQYF
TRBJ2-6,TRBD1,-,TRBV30,TGTGCCTGGAAGGGCCCGGGACAGCGTCGATCTGGGGCCAACGTCCTGACTTTC,CAWKGPGQRRSGANVLTF
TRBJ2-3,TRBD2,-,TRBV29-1,TGCAGCGTTGAAGAGTCGTCTAGCGGGGATCAAGATACGCAGTATTTT,CSVEESSSGDQDTQYF
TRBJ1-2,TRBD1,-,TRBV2,TGTGCCAGCTGGACAGGGGCCAATGGCTACACCTTC,CASWTGANGYTF
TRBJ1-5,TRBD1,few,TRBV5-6,TGTGCCAGCAGCTGGGGAACAGGGGTTGGACAGCCCCAGCATTTT,CASSWGTGVGQPQHF
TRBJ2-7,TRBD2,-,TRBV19,TGTGCCAGTAGTATAGGACTAGCACCTTCCTACGAGCAGTACTTC,CASSIGLAPSYEQYF
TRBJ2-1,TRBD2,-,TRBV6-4,TGTGCCAGCAGTTCACTAGCGGGAGGGCCGGTTGAGCAGTTCTTC,CASSSLAGGPVEQFF
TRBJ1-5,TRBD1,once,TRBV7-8,TGTGCCAGCAGCTTAGTGGGACAGCGCAATCAGCCCCAGCATTTT,CASSLVGQRNQPQHF
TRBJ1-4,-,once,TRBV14,TGTGCCAGCAGCCAAGAATACAGGGTCAACCGAGGGAATGAAAAACTGTTTTTT,CASSQEYRVNRGNEKLFF
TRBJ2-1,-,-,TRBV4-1,TGCGCCAGCAGCCAAGAACGGATTGTAGCCCACACCGAGCAGTTCTTC,CASSQERIVAHTEQFF
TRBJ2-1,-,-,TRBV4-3,TGCGCCAGCAGCCAAGATTACGGGCTAGCCGATAGATACAATGAGCAGTTCTTC,CASSQDYGLADRYNEQFF
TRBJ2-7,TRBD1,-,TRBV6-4,TGTGCCAGCATGCGGGCAGGGGGCGCCGAGCAGTACTTC,CASMRAGGAEQYF
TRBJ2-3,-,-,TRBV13,TGTGCCAGCAGCTTATTCAACAGGGAGCAGAGGACGCAGTATTTT,CASSLFNREQRTQYF
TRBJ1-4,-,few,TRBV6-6,TGTGCCAGCAGTTACTCGAGGCCCACGGGTGAAAAACTGTTTTTT,CASSYSRPTGEKLFF
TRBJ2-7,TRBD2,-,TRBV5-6,TGTGCCAGCAGCTTGGGGACTAGATCTTCCGAGCAGTACTTC,CASSLGTRSSEQYF
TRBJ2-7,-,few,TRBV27,TGTGCCAGCAGTTTCGGGGGGCCTGACACCTACGAGCAGTACTTC,CASSFGGPDTYEQYF
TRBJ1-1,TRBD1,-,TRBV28,TGTGCCAGCAGTTGGGTCCAGGGGGCTGGAACTGAAGCTTTCTTT,CASSWVQGAGTEAFF
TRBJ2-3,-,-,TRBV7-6,TGTGCCAGCAGCTCTTCGCTCATAGCGTTCAGCACAGATACGCAGTATTTT,CASSSSLIAFSTDTQYF
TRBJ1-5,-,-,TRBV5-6,TGTGCCAGCAGCCGACAGGAAAATCAGCCCCAGCATTTT,CASSRQENQPQHF
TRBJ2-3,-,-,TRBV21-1,TGTGCCAGCAGCCCGCACGTTGACGGGAGGGCCGGGGTCCCTGGCACAGATACGCAGTATTTT,CASSPHVDGRAGVPGTDTQYF
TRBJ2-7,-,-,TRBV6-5,TGTGCCAGCAGTTACGGGACTTATTCCTACGAGCAGTACTTC,CASSYGTYSYEQYF
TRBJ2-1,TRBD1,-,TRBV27,TGTGCCAGCAGTTCGACAGGGGGCTACAATGAGCAGTTCTTC,CASSSTGGYNEQFF
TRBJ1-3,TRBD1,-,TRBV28,TGTGCCAGCAGTTCCCCATACCGTGAACAGGGGGCTGCACTGGACACCATATATTTT,CASSSPYREQGAALDTIYF
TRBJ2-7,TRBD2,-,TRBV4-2,TGTGCCAGCAGCCAAGACAGGACTAGCGGGAGAAGAAACTTC,CASSQDRTSGRRNF
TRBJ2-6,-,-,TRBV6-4,TGTGCCAGCAGCGGGACTGATAGCTCTGGGGCCAACGTCCTGACTTTC,CASSGTDSSGANVLTF
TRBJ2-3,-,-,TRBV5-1,TGCGCCAGCAGCTTGAGCCAGCGGAGGCCCACAGATACGCAGTATTTT,CASSLSQRRPTDTQYF
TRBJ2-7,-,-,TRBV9,TGTGCCAGCAGCGTAGCCTCTTACGAGCAGTACTTC,CASSVASYEQYF
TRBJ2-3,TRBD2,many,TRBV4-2,TGTGCCAGCAGCCAAGGGACTAGCGATTCTAGCACAGATACGCAGTATTTT,CASSQGTSDSSTDTQYF
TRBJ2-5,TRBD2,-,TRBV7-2,TGTGCCAGCAGCGTCCAGCGGGAACGTAAAGAGACCCAGTACTTC,CASSVQRERKETQYF
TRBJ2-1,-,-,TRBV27,TGTGCCAGCAGTTTATCCGGAGGGATTCTAGCAGATGAGCAGTTCTTC,CASSLSGGILADEQFF
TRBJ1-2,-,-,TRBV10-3,TGTGCCATCAGGTCAGGGTCTAATAACTATGGCTACACCTTC,CAIRSGSNNYGYTF
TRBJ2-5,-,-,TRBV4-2,TGTGCCAGCAGCCAAGAGGAGTCGAGAGTGACCCAGTACTTC,CASSQEESRVTQYF
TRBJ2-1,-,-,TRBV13,TGTGCCAGCAGCCCACTTGTGGGAGAACGCGATGAGCAGTTCTTC,CASSPLVGERDEQFF
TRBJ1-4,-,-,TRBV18,TGTGCCAGCTCACCACAGGGGGTGGGTAATGAAAAACTGTTTTTT,CASSPQGVGNEKLFF
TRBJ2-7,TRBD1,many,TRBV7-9,TGTGCCAGCAGCCGATCGCCGGGACAGGGTCCCTACGAGCAGTACTTC,CASSRSPGQGPYEQYF
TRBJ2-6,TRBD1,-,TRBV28,TGTGCCAGCACCTTCCCGACAGGGTCTGGGGCCAACGTCCTGACTTTC,CASTFPTGSGANVLTF
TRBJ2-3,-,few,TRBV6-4,TGTGCCAGCAGTGACTCCGGGGACACAGATACGCAGTATTTT,CASSDSGDTDTQYF
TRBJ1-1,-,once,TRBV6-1,TGTGCCAGCAGTACGGTTACCACTGAAGCTTTCTTT,CASSTVTTEAFF
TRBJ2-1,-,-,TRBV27,TGTGCCAGCAGTTATGCAAACAATGGGCAGTTCTTC,CASSYANNGQFF
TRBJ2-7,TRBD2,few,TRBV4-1,TGCGCCAGCAGCCAAGATTCTAGCGGGACCTACGAGCAGTACTTC,CASSQDSSGTYEQYF
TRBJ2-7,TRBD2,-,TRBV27,TGTGCCAGCAGTTTATACCTAGCGGGGAGCTCCTACGAGCAGTACTTC,CASSLYLAGSSYEQYF
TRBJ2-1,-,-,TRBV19,TGTGCCAGTAGTATCTTAGTGTTCGGTATCACTGAGCAGTTCTTC,CASSILVFGITEQFF
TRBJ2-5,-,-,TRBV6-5,TGTGCCAGCAGTTATCCGGGGGTCCAAGAGACCCAGTACTTC,CASSYPGVQETQYF
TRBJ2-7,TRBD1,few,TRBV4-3,TGCGCCAGCAGCCAAGCCCGGGACAGGGGATACGAGCAGTACTTC,CASSQARDRGYEQYF
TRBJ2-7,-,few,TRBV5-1,TGCGCCAGCAGCTGGACAGACGAGCAGTACTTC,CASSWTDEQYF
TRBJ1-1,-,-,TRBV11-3,TGTGCCAGCAGCGCCATCGGTACTGAAGCTTTCTTT,CASSAIGTEAFF